This T cell receptor beta chain was identified in a study of cytomegalovirus exposure and HLA in healthy donors. Study-level findings and limits: A few chains tied to CMV proved CMV antigen-specific in vitro.

Donors consisted of healthy bone marrow donors. Germline V CDR1 and CDR2: SGHVS, FQNEAQ. V lost 0 bases and J lost 7, with 21 bases in between. This CDR3 spans 17 amino acids. A remark on this clone: Its antigen is not identified.

A multiplex PCR was run with 60 Vbeta primers and 13 Jbeta primers. Sequencing was performed with immunoSEQ multiplex PCR; in TCRdb, only in-frame clones are kept and a portion is missing. The table has some 90,000 clones, about two thirds seen once. Sequencing was performed on PBMCs. The receptor was isolated from a man aged 60 to 69 in good health and CMV-seronegative. The gene calls are TRBV7-8 and TRBJ1-2; the D gene is possibly TRBD1 (5 bases). The CDR3 region has the DNA TGTGCCAGCAGCTTAGCTGGTCGGGGGACGGGTCTGACTGGCTACACCTTC. Translating gives CASSLAGRGTGLTGYTF. The whole variable domain, remainder taken from reference TRBV7-8 and TRBJ1-2, is GAGVSQSPRYKVAKRGQDVALRCDPISGHVSLFWYQQALGQGPEFLTYFQNEAQLDKSGLPSDRFFAERPEGSVSTLKIQRTQQEDSAVYLCASSLAGRGTGLTGYTFGSGTRLTVV.